The 8 T cell receptor beta chains given below trace back to one sample, sequenced in a study of T cells after posttransplantation cyclophosphamide. Produced via immunoSEQ multiplex PCR; TCRdb's table is partial and in-frame only. This repertoire lists 12,000 or so clones without singletons; 6% to 9.5% sits in the top ten. Sequenced input: PBMCs. These receptors were taken from a woman aged 40 to 50 in good health, CMV-negative, and a related stem cell transplant donor.

This clone was seen at least ten times. Germline and junction disagree at one end, which may indicate a read error. The V call is TRBV2, the J call TRBJ2-5; 7 bases map to TRBD2. Looked up from germline, CDR1 is SNHLY and CDR2 is FYNNEI. This CDR3 is built from 14 residues. The CDR3 region is CASSEAGGSGYVDF. Written as DNA, the CDR3 is TGTGCCAGCAGTGAAGCGGGGGGTAGCGGGTACGTCGACTTC.

This clone was seen only a few times. CDR3: CASSQGGLAGGYYNEQFF. In DNA, the CDR3 is TGTGCCAGCAGCCAAGGCGGACTAGCGGGGGGTTATTACAATGAGCAGTTCTTC. The chain combines TRBV4-2 with TRBJ2-1, with 14 bases fitting TRBD2. With V trimmed by 1 base and J by 4 bases, 6 bases remained unmatched. The CDR3 sequence is 18 residues long. CDR1 is LGHNA and CDR2 is YNFKEQ in the germline V gene.

At least ten counts were recorded for this clone. The chain is built from TRBV19 and TRBJ1-2; 10 bases are a match to TRBD1. The CDR3 sequence is 16 residues long. In germline, CDR1 is LNHDA, CDR2 SQIVND (reference sequence). Trimming cost V 4 bases and J 6 bases; bases outside gene matches: 11. In DNA, the CDR3 is TGTGCCAGTAGTAGGGACCGGGACAGGGGAAAGCATGGCTACACCTTC. It yields the protein CASSRDRDRGKHGYTF.

Ten or more counts support this clone. The gene calls are TRBV5-1 and TRBJ1-4, with TRBD1 matching 7 bases. The CDR3 is 17 amino acids. With 4 bases clipped from V and 0 bases from J, the junction kept 9 bases outside the gene matches. Germline CDR1 is SGHRS and CDR2 is YFSETQ. In DNA form, the CDR3 reads TGCGCCAGCAGCCGACAGGGTTCAGGGGCAACTAATGAAAAACTGTTTTTT. Translating it yields CASSRQGSGATNEKLFF.

This clone has at least ten counts. The CDR3 protein is CASSQTYNEQFF. The DNA of the CDR3 is TGTGCCAGCAGCCAGACCTACAATGAGCAGTTCTTC. The rearrangement links TRBV5-4 to TRBJ2-1; D is unclear. Germline CDR1 SGHNT, CDR2 YYREEE (reference sequence). Trimming pared 4 bases from V and 2 bases from J, leaving 4 bases between. The CDR3 totals 12 residues.

Ten or more counts support this clone. This chain joins TRBV6-2 or TRBV6-3 and TRBJ2-5; 13 nucleotides align to TRBD2. Trimming removed 4 bases from V and 5 bases from J; junction bases left unmatched: 13. The CDR3 runs to 18 residues. Germline values: CDR1 MNHEY, CDR2 SVGEGT. The CDR3 region is CASSSLGTSGNFAETQYF. In nucleotides, the CDR3 is TGTGCCAGCAGTTCCCTAGGGACTAGCGGGAACTTCGCGGAGACCCAGTACTTC.

This clone was seen many times. This chain links TRBV6-6 with TRBJ2-2, with a weak D call TRBD2 (6 bases). The CDR3 is 15 residues long. The V end lost 4 bases, the J end lost 4 bases, and 13 bases lay between the germline ends. The germline V gene encodes CDR1 MNHNY and CDR2 SVGAGI (reference sequence). CDR3: CASSFLGGVTGELFF. CDR3 nucleotides: TGTGCCAGCAGTTTTTTGGGGGGTGTCACCGGGGAGCTGTTTTTT.

Many counts were recorded for this clone. The rearrangement uses TRBV10-2 and TRBJ2-2; 8 bases map to TRBD2. There are 16 residues in the CDR3. In germline, CDR1 is WSHSY, CDR2 SAAADI. Unmatched junction bases numbered 8, after V lost 2 bases and J lost 6 bases. CDR3 in amino acids: CASSEPRPGLAGELFF. The CDR3 DNA follows: TGCGCCAGCAGTGAGCCTCGACCGGGACTAGCCGGGGAGCTGTTTTTT.